The next 11 T cell receptor beta chains were all read from a single sample in a study of T cells after yellow fever vaccination. TCRdb redid the calling of the 5' RACE reads with MiXCR, one entry per CDR3 protein. The table shows approximately 93,000 distinct CDR3 sequences, with about 6% occurring only once. Sequencing used CD8+ T cells sorted from PBMCs, obtained 10 days after the yellow fever booster vaccination. The receptors shown here come from a man aged 18-30 years who received the YFV17D yellow fever vaccine.

This clonotype has only a few counts. The gene calls are TRBV30 and TRBJ2-7; D gene unclear. The V end was cut by 4 bases, the J end by 7 bases, with 17 bases between. Germline loops: CDR1 GTSNPN, CDR2 SVGIG (reference sequence). CDR3 length: 13 residues. The CDR3 loop reads CAWIPGNFREQYF. In DNA form, the CDR3 reads TGTGCCTGGATCCCGGGTAACTTTAGGGAGCAGTACTTC.

This clonotype has ten or more counts. The chain has TRBV10-3 and TRBJ2-6, with no clear D. Trimming shortened V by 3 bases and J by 2 bases, and 8 bases separated the two germline ends. The CDR3 has 15 amino acids. Per the germline V gene, CDR1 is ENHRY and CDR2 is SYGVKD. DNA for the CDR3: TGTGCCATCAGTGATAGTTTTACTGGGGCCAACGTCCTGACTTTC. Protein: CAISDSFTGANVLTF.

The sample holds a few counts of this clonotype. The chain links TRBV28 to TRBJ2-1; D ambiguous. Germline CDR1 is MDHEN and CDR2 is SYDVKM. The CDR3 has 12 residues. Trimming removed 5 bases from V and 9 bases from J, with 11 bases in between. CDR3 amino acids: CASSLGSLEQFF. DNA for the CDR3: TGTGCCAGCAGTCTAGGATCTCTTGAGCAGTTCTTC.

The CDR3 loop is CASILTGIRGYTF. The CDR3 DNA is TGTGCCAGCATCCTCACAGGGATCCGTGGCTACACCTTC. The chain combines TRBV6-6 with TRBJ1-2; possible D gene TRBD1, 6 bases. V dropped 7 bases and J dropped 7 bases, with 16 bases sitting between them. This CDR3 contains 13 residues. In germline, CDR1 is MNHNY, CDR2 SVGAGI (reference sequence).

The chain uses TRBV10-3 and TRBJ2-2, with D maybe TRBD2 (8 bases). Germline CDR1 ENHRY, CDR2 SYGVKD. The CDR3 is 22 amino acids. V lost 0 bases to trimming and J lost 5 bases, with 31 bases between them. The CDR3: CAISESLAGTDVAGSITGELFF. DNA for the CDR3: TGTGCCATCAGTGAGTCGCTGGCTGGGACAGACGTAGCGGGGAGTATTACCGGGGAGCTGTTTTTT.

This clonotype was counted between two and nine times. The CDR3 sequence: CATSRERTSGDEQYV. The CDR3 nucleotides read TGTGCCACCAGCAGAGAGAGGACTAGCGGGGACGAGCAGTACGTC. The rearrangement uses TRBV15 and TRBJ2-7; TRBD2 aligns across 12 bases. This CDR3 region has 15 residues. J lost 5 bases, V lost 0 bases, and 2 bases had no gene match. Looked up from germline, CDR1 is LNHNV and CDR2 is YYDKDF (reference sequence).

This clonotype turned up a few times. This chain connects TRBV13 to TRBJ1-1; D is unclear. The CDR3 loop spans 14 amino acids. The germline V and J ends were trimmed by 4 bases and 1 base, with 10 bases remaining between them. Germline loops: CDR1 PRHDT, CDR2 FYEKMQ (reference sequence). In DNA form, the CDR3 reads TGTGCCAGCAGCTCGGAGGACGGGAACACTGAAGCTTTCTTT. Its protein is CASSSEDGNTEAFF.

This chain uses TRBV19 with TRBJ2-4, with D maybe TRBD1 (6 bases). The germline gives CDR1 LNHDA, CDR2 SQIVND (reference sequence). The CDR3 spans 16 residues. V was pared by 4 bases and J by 0 bases, with 13 bases between. CDR3 sequence: CASSNRQDLAKNIQYF. The DNA for the CDR3 is TGTGCCAGTAGTAACCGACAGGACTTAGCCAAAAACATTCAGTACTTC.

Here the CDR3 reads CASSRPGGADTQYF. The CDR3 DNA reads as TGTGCCAGCAGCCGTCCCGGGGGAGCAGATACGCAGTATTTT. The V gene is TRBV6-5, the J gene TRBJ2-3, with a tentative D call TRBD2 (6 bases). This CDR3 region has 14 residues. Germline V gene data show CDR1 as MNHEY and CDR2 as SVGAGI. Trimming cost V 6 bases and J 4 bases, with 14 bases left between them.

There are many counts of this clonotype. This CDR3 is CASSFLGLGSKNIQYF. The CDR3 DNA sequence: TGTGCCAGCAGTTTTCTGGGTCTCGGATCCAAAAACATTCAGTACTTC. The chain recombines TRBV12-3 or TRBV12-4 with TRBJ2-4, with unresolved D. V lost 3 bases, J lost 2 bases, and 14 bases lay in between. CDR3 size: 16 residues.

This clonotype was found a few times. The chain recombines TRBV7-2 with TRBJ2-7; 11 bases line up with TRBD2. The J segment lost 3 bases and the V segment lost 4 bases, leaving 5 bases of the junction unmatched. CDR1 is SGHTA and CDR2 is FQGNSA in the germline V gene. The CDR3 sequence is 15 residues long. CDR3 bases: TGTGCCAGCAGCTATACTAGCGGGGGACTCTACGAGCAGTACTTC. It yields the protein CASSYTSGGLYEQYF. Full variable domain (missing parts from reference TRBV7-2 and TRBJ2-7): GAGVSQSPSNKVTEKGKDVELRCDPISGHTALYWYRQSLGQGLEFLIYFQGNSAPDKSGLPSDRFSAERTGGSVSTLTIQRTQQEDSAVYLCASSYTSGGLYEQYFGPGTRLTVT.